This T cell receptor beta chain derives from a study of blood T cell repertoires in COVID-19. Study-level background: The cDNA or gDNA used as material had been derived from T cells, B-cell-depleted T cells, or PBMCs.

As handled by the study authors: Cell counts per sample came from amplifying reference gene primers. TCRdb keeps only in-frame clones here, not all; method: immunoSEQ multiplex PCR. V, J and clone size were drawn from that table, and D and trimming were deduced from the DNA. Counted here are under 95,000 clones, around 80% occurring once; the ten biggest clones make up 29%. The CDR3 sequence is 15 residues long. V lost 0 bases to trimming and J lost 4 bases, with 13 bases between them. In germline, CDR1 is MNHEY, CDR2 SVGEGT. This clone was detected only a few times. The origin of this receptor is a woman of 80 years or more with acute or convalescent COVID-19. The chain is built from TRBV6-2 or TRBV6-3 and TRBJ2-7; D is possibly TRBD2 (5 bases). Sequencing input: peripheral blood. The CDR3 sequence is CASSYSRGLRYEQYF. CDR3 nucleotides: TGTGCCAGCAGTTACTCTCGCGGACTCCGATACGAGCAGTACTTC.